The 29 T cell receptor beta chains given below trace back to one sample, sequenced in a study of blood T cell repertoires in COVID-19. The protocol was immunoSEQ multiplex PCR, while the TCRdb copy is restricted to in-frame clones and leaves out a portion. The sample shows fewer than 200,000 clones, 84% of them seen only once. Sequenced input: PBMCs or T cells enriched from blood (not recorded which). Every receptor here comes from a woman in her thirties who had been exposed to COVID-19.

In this sample, this clone turned up once. V and J are TRBV21-1 and TRBJ2-3; the table names TRBD1, a call not compared with the DNA. TRBV21-1 is reported as a pseudogene. This CDR3 is built from 14 residues. In DNA form, the CDR3 reads TGTGCCAGCACCGACAGGGAGCGCACAGATACGCAGTATTTT. Translating gives CASTDRERTDTQYF.

J is TRBJ1-2 and V is TRBV2, with 7 bases lining up with TRBD1. The germline CDR1 and CDR2 sequences are SNHLY and FYNNEI. This CDR3 is 15 amino acids long. With 2 bases clipped from V and 1 base from J, the junction kept 4 bases outside the gene matches. In DNA form, the CDR3 reads TGTGCCAGCAGTGAATTTACAGGGGTTAACTATGGCTACACCTTC. Amino acids: CASSEFTGVNYGYTF.

The V gene is TRBV12-3 or TRBV12-4, the J gene TRBJ1-1; a weak D match, TRBD1 (5 bases). Trimming removed 5 bases from V and 6 bases from J, with 13 bases in between. The CDR3 sequence is 13 residues long. The CDR3, as DNA: TGTGCCAGCAGTCGAGACAGTTCCCCTGAAGCTTTCTTT. Translation: CASSRDSSPEAFF.

This clone showed up just once. The gene calls are TRBV4-3 and TRBJ2-5; D is unresolved. The CDR3 consists of 14 residues. Trimming pared 0 bases from V and 5 bases from J, leaving 10 bases between. The V gene's germline CDR1 is LGHNA and CDR2 YSLEER. CDR3 nucleotides: TGCGCCAGCAGCCAAGATGGTAGTAGTGAGACCCAGTACTTC. Its translation: CASSQDGSSETQYF.

The chain couples TRBV4-1 to TRBJ1-5; D is ambiguous. Trimming shortened V by 2 bases and J by 2 bases, and 10 bases separated the two germline ends. Germline V gene lookup returns CDR1 MGHRA and CDR2 YSYEKL. The CDR3 has 15 amino acids. The chain's CDR3 is CASSQISQGNQPQHF. DNA of the CDR3: TGCGCCAGCAGCCAAATATCCCAGGGCAATCAGCCCCAGCATTTT.

The J gene is TRBJ1-2, the V gene TRBV6-6, with a tentative D call TRBD1 (6 bases). CDR1 is MNHNY, CDR2 SVGAGI, per germline (reference sequence). Between the trimmed V and J ends, which lost 5 bases and 5 bases, there was a span of 9 bases. The CDR3 is 12 amino acids. The CDR3 DNA sequence: TGTGCCAGCAGTCACAGGGAGTATGGCTACACCTTC. This translates into CASSHREYGYTF.

V is TRBV9 and J is TRBJ1-6; no clear D gene. Germline loops: CDR1 SGDLS, CDR2 YYNGEE. The ends were cut back, 2 bases at V and 6 bases at J, with 12 bases in the middle. The CDR3 runs 15 residues. CDR3 in amino acids: CASSVDTHLNSPLHF. The CDR3 DNA sequence: TGTGCCAGCAGCGTCGACACCCATCTTAATTCACCCCTCCACTTT.

The count of this clone is one. The chain carries TRBV7-2 and TRBJ2-3, with 9 bases lining up with TRBD2. Per the germline V gene, CDR1 is SGHTA and CDR2 is FQGNSA. The CDR3 spans 15 residues. V trimming: 1 base; J trimming: 2 bases; junction bases outside the gene matches: 1. The DNA for the CDR3 is TGTGCCAGCAGCTTAGTAGCGGGGGCCACAGATACGCAGTATTTT. It codes for CASSLVAGATDTQYF. The whole variable domain, filled in from reference TRBV7-2 and TRBJ2-3, reads GAGVSQSPSNKVTEKGKDVELRCDPISGHTALYWYRQSLGQGLEFLIYFQGNSAPDKSGLPSDRFSAERTGGSVSTLTIQRTQQEDSAVYLCASSLVAGATDTQYFGPGTRLTVL.

This clone was picked up a small number of times. V gene TRBV6-2 or TRBV6-3 combines with J gene TRBJ2-1; D is possibly TRBD1 (7 bases). The germline V gene has CDR1 MNHEY and CDR2 SVGEGT. Trimming left V 6 bases short and J 7 bases short, with 22 bases between. CDR3 size: 16 residues. The DNA of the CDR3 is TGTGCCAGCAGCCCCAGGGGGGAAGGTTTTGGGAATGAGCAGTTCTTC. Protein: CASSPRGEGFGNEQFF.

This chain joins TRBV5-1 and TRBJ1-1; 7 bases are shared with TRBD1. Trimming cost V 4 bases and J 6 bases; bases outside gene matches: 6. The CDR3 contains 13 residues. CDR1 and CDR2 (germline): SGHRS, YFSETQ. The CDR3 sequence is CASSPGTVPEAFF. CDR3 DNA sequence: TGCGCCAGCAGCCCAGGGACAGTACCTGAAGCTTTCTTT.

V usage is TRBV4-1 and J usage is TRBJ2-5, with D possibly being TRBD2 (5 bases). Trimming shortened V by 4 bases and J by 10 bases, and 16 bases separated the two germline ends. Germline CDR1 and CDR2: MGHRA and YSYEKL. This CDR3 comprises 13 residues. The CDR3 here is CASSLLVVEVQYF. The DNA of the CDR3 is TGCGCCAGCAGCCTGCTCGTGGTGGAGGTCCAGTACTTC.

The chain combines TRBV6-5 with TRBJ1-2, with D perhaps TRBD1 (6 bases). CDR1 is MNHEY and CDR2 is SVGAGI in the germline V gene. This CDR3 is built from 14 residues. V shed 6 bases and J shed 0 bases, with 11 bases lying between them. CDR3 nucleotides: TGTGCCAGCAGCCAACAGGGAGCTAACTATGGCTACACCTTC. Its translation: CASSQQGANYGYTF.

The chain carries TRBV2 and TRBJ1-1; D not certain. There are 11 residues in the CDR3. Deletions cut 6 bases from V and 11 bases from J, with 13 bases between. Germline CDR1 reads SNHLY; CDR2 reads FYNNEI. The CDR3 loop is CASSPETVAFF. CDR3 DNA sequence: TGTGCCAGCAGCCCCGAAACTGTGGCTTTCTTT.

This clone occurred a few times. This chain joins TRBV5-6 and TRBJ1-5, with 9 bases lining up with TRBD1. Looked up from germline, CDR1 is SGHDT and CDR2 is YYEEEE. This CDR3 spans 16 amino acids. V trimming: 4 bases; J trimming: 4 bases; junction bases outside the gene matches: 9. This chain's CDR3 is CASSHRQGERNQPQHF. The CDR3 DNA reads TGTGCCAGCAGCCACAGACAGGGGGAGCGGAATCAGCCCCAGCATTTT.

The J gene is TRBJ2-1, the V gene TRBV27; D might be TRBD1 (6 bases). The CDR3 spans 15 residues. Looked up from germline, CDR1 is MNHEY and CDR2 is SMNVEV (reference sequence). The V gene lost 7 bases and the J gene lost 4 bases, with 17 bases spanning the gap. The CDR3 DNA sequence: TGTGCCAGCAAGGAACAGGGCCCTACTTACAATGAGCAGTTCTTC. Translation: CASKEQGPTYNEQFF.

This clone was counted once. V is TRBV15 and J is TRBJ2-1, with 9 bases identical to TRBD2. There are 16 residues in the CDR3. J was trimmed by 0 bases and V by 2 bases; bases with no gene match: 2. Germline V gene lookup returns CDR1 LNHNV and CDR2 YYDKDF (reference sequence). CDR3 coding DNA: TGTGCCACCAGCAGAATGACTAGCGGCTCCTACAATGAGCAGTTCTTC. Translated, it gives CATSRMTSGSYNEQFF.

The genes are TRBV7-9 and TRBJ1-2, with D perhaps matching TRBD1 (6 bases). The germline CDR1 and CDR2 sequences are SEHNR and FQNEAQ (reference sequence). Trimming took off 0 bases at V and 4 bases at J, with 15 bases between the two ends. The CDR3 covers 16 residues. CDR3 protein: CASSLARPGVGYGYTF. For the CDR3, the DNA is TGTGCCAGCAGCTTAGCTCGCCCAGGGGTCGGCTATGGCTACACCTTC.

V and J are TRBV12-3 or TRBV12-4 and TRBJ1-1; D call uncertain. The V end lost 3 bases, the J end lost 1 base, and 6 bases lay between the germline ends. CDR3 length equals 13 residues. CDR3 in amino acids: CASSFQANTEAFF. For the CDR3, the DNA is TGTGCCAGCAGTTTTCAGGCGAACACTGAAGCTTTCTTT.

This rearrangement joins TRBV15 to TRBJ1-5, with TRBD1 identical over 7 bases. With 4 bases clipped from V and 10 bases from J, the junction kept 13 bases outside the gene matches. The length of the CDR3 is 15 residues. Per the germline V gene, CDR1 is LNHNV and CDR2 is YYDKDF (reference sequence). CDR3 in amino acids: CATSTRAGGSLPQHF. DNA of the CDR3: TGTGCCACCAGCACCAGGGCAGGGGGTTCGCTTCCCCAGCATTTT.

This clone appeared once. The DNA of the CDR3 is TGTGCCAGCAGCTTAAATCGGCAGGGCCTGAACACTGAAGCTTTCTTT. It specifies CASSLNRQGLNTEAFF. This chain uses TRBV7-3 with TRBJ1-1, with D maybe TRBD1 (5 bases). Germline V lookup: CDR1 SGHTA, CDR2 FQGTGA. The CDR3 covers 16 residues. Trimming removed 1 base at V and 0 bases at J, with 12 bases between.

J is TRBJ2-7 and V is TRBV6-5; 10 bases line up with TRBD1. There are 15 residues in the CDR3. V dropped 6 bases and J dropped 4; count of bases not matched to a gene: 9. In germline, CDR1 is MNHEY, CDR2 SVGAGI. In DNA form, the CDR3 reads TGTGCCAGCAGGCCCTCGGGACAGGGGTGGTACGAGCAGTACTTC. Translating it yields CASRPSGQGWYEQYF.

The rearrangement joins TRBV9 to TRBJ1-1, with unresolved D. CDR1 and CDR2 (germline): SGDLS, YYNGEE. Trimming took off 3 bases at V and 2 bases at J, with 11 bases between the two ends. This CDR3 has 14 amino acids. The CDR3 nucleotides are TGTGCCAGCAGCGCAGTTCGTGTAAACACTGAAGCTTTCTTT. Translated: CASSAVRVNTEAFF.

The chain combines TRBV7-9 with TRBJ2-7, with D possibly TRBD2 on 7 matching bases. The CDR3 is 14 residues long. The V and J ends lost 6 bases and 3 bases respectively, with 15 bases between them. Germline loops: CDR1 SEHNR, CDR2 FQNEAQ (reference sequence). Here the CDR3 reads CASRVAGADYEQYF. In nucleotides, the CDR3 is TGTGCCAGCAGGGTGGCGGGGGCCGACTACGAGCAGTACTTC. Full variable domain (remainder filled in from reference TRBV7-9 and TRBJ2-7): DTGVSQNPRHKITKRGQNVTFRCDPISEHNRLYWYRQTLGQGPEFLTYFQNEAQLEKSRLLSDRFSAERPKGSFSTLEIQRTEQGDSAMYLCASRVAGADYEQYFGPGTRLTVT.

V is TRBV9 and J is TRBJ2-7, with 8 bases aligning to TRBD1. With 3 bases clipped from V and 4 bases from J, the junction kept 9 bases outside the gene matches. The CDR3 is made up of 15 amino acids. CDR1 and CDR2 (germline): SGDLS, YYNGEE. CDR3 sequence: CASSARQGPVYEQYF. For the CDR3, the DNA is TGTGCCAGCAGCGCAAGACAGGGGCCGGTTTACGAGCAGTACTTC.

This clone was seen a few times. This chain's CDR3 is CASSKSSGRLSSYNEQFF. The DNA of the CDR3 is TGTGCCAGCAGTAAGTCTAGCGGACGTCTAAGCTCCTACAATGAGCAGTTCTTC. This chain uses TRBV2 with TRBJ2-1; TRBD2 agrees at 7 bases. Germline assignment: CDR1 SNHLY and CDR2 FYNNEI. The V segment lost 5 bases and the J segment 0 bases; nucleotides outside the gene matches: 13. The CDR3 has 18 amino acids.

V usage is TRBV10-3 and J usage is TRBJ2-3, with 7 bases that match TRBD2. With V trimmed by 4 bases and J by 1 base, 2 bases remained unmatched. This CDR3 spans 14 amino acids. Germline values: CDR1 ENHRY, CDR2 SYGVKD. This chain's CDR3 is CAISAGGRTDTQYF. The DNA for the CDR3 is TGTGCCATCAGTGCGGGGGGACGCACAGATACGCAGTATTTT.

CDR3 residues: CSASVRQSSSYNEQFF. CDR3 nucleotides: TGCAGTGCTAGTGTTCGTCAGTCTAGCTCCTACAATGAGCAGTTCTTC. The chain employs TRBV20-1 and TRBJ2-1; D gene ambiguous. Germline-derived CDR1 and CDR2 are DFQATT and SNEGSKA (reference sequence). This CDR3 has 16 amino acids. The V and J ends lost 3 bases and 0 bases respectively, with 15 bases between them.

The chain has TRBV5-6 and TRBJ1-6; 9 positions agree with TRBD1. Per germline, CDR1 SGHDT and CDR2 YYEEEE. Losses at the gene ends were 6 bases for V and 5 bases for J; bases not matched to a gene: 12. This CDR3 contains 17 residues. The CDR3 DNA reads TGTGCCAGCATCCTCAAACCGGACAGGGGAGATAATTCACCCCTCCACTTT. It translates to CASILKPDRGDNSPLHF.

The rearrangement joins TRBV2 to TRBJ1-2, with D tentatively TRBD1 (6 bases). V was cut by 6 bases and J by 6 bases, with 11 bases left in between. Germline CDR1 and CDR2: SNHLY and FYNNEI. CDR3 length: 12 amino acids. The CDR3 here is CASSQGLNGYTF. The CDR3 DNA is TGTGCCAGCAGCCAGGGGCTGAATGGCTACACCTTC.